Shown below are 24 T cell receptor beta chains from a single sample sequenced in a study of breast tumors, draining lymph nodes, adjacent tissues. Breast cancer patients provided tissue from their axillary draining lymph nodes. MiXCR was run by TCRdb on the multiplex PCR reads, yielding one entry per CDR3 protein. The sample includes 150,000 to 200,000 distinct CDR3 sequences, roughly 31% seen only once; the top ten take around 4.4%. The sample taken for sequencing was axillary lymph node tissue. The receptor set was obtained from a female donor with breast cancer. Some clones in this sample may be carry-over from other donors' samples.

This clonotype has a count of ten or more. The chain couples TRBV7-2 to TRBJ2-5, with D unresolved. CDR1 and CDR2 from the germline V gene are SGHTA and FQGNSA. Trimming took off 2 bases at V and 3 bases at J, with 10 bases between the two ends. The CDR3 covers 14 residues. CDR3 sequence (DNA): TGTGCCAGCAGCTTATTAGGGAACAAAGAGACCCAGTACTTC. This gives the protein CASSLLGNKETQYF.

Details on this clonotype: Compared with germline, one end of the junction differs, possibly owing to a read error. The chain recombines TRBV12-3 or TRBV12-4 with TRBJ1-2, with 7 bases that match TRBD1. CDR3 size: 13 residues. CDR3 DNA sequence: TGTGCCAGCTGTCGCGGGACAGACCATGGCTACATCTTC. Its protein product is CASCRGTDHGYIF.

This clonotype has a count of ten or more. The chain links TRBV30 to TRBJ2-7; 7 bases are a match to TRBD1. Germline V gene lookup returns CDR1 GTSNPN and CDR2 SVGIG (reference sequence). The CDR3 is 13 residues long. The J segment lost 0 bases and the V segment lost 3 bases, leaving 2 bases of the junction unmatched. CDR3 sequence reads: CAWRRDSSYEQYF. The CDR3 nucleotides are TGTGCCTGGAGGAGGGACAGCTCCTACGAGCAGTACTTC. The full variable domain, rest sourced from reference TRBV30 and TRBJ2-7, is SQTIHQWPATLVQPVGSPLSLECTVEGTSNPNLYWYRQAAGRGLQLLFYSVGIGQISSEVPQNLSASRPQDRQFILSSKKLLLSDSGFYLCAWRRDSSYEQYFGPGTRLTVT.

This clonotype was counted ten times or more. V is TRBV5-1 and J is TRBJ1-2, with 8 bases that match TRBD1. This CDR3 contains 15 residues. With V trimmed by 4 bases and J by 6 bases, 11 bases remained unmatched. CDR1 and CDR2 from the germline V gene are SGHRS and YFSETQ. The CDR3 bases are TGCGCCAGCAGCGCCGACGGACAGGGCGGGGATGGCTACACCTTC. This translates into CASSADGQGGDGYTF.

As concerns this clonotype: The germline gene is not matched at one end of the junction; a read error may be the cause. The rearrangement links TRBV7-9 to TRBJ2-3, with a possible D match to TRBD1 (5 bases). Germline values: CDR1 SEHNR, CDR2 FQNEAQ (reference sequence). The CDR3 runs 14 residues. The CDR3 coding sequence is TGTGCCAGCAGCTTAAAGGGGCGCGCAGATACGCAGTATTTC. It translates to CASSLKGRADTQYF.

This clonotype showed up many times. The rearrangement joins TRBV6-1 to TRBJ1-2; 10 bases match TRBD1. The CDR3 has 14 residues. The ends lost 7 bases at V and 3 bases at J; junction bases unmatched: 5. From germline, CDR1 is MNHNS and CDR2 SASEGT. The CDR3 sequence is CASTLDRGYYGYTF. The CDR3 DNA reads TGTGCCAGCACTCTGGACAGGGGGTACTATGGCTACACCTTC.

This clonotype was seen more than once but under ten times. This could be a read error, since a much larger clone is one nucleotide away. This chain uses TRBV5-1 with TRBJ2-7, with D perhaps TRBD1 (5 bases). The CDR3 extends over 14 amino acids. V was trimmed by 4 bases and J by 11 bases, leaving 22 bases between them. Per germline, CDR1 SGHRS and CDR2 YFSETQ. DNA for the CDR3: TGCGCCAGCAGCACGGACCTTGGGGCCCACCAAAAGTACTTC. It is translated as CASSTDLGAHQKYF. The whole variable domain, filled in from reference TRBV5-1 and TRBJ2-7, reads KAGVTQTPRYLIKTRGQQVTLSCSPISGHRSVSWYQQTPGQGLQFLFEYFSETQRNKGNFPGRFSGRQFSNSRSEMNVSTLELGDSALYLCASSTDLGAHQKYFGPGTRLTVT.

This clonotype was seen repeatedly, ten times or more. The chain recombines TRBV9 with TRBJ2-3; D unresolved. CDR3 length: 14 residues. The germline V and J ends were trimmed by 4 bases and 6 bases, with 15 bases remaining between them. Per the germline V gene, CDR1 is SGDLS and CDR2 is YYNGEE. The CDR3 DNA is TGTGCCAGCAGCTTAGATGGGGTCCCCGATACGCAGTATTTT. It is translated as CASSLDGVPDTQYF.

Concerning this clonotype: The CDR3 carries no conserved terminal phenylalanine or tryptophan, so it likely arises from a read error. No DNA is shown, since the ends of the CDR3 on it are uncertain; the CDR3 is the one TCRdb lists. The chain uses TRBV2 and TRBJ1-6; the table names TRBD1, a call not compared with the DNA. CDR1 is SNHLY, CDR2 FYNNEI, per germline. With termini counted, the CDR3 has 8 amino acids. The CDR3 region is CASSPRET.

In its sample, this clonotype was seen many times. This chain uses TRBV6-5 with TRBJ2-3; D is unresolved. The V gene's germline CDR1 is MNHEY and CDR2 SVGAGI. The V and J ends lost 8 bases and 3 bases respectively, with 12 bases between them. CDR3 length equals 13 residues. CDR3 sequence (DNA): TGTGCCAGCCAAACCCCGACGACAGATACGCAGTATTTT. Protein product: CASQTPTTDTQYF.

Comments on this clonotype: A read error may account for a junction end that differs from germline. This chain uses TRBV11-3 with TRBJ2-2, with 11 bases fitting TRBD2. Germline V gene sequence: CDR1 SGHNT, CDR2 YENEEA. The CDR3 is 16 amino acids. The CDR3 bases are TGCGCCAGCAGCTTCGGACTAGCGGGTAACACCGGGGAGCTGTTTTTT. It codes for CASSFGLAGNTGELFF.

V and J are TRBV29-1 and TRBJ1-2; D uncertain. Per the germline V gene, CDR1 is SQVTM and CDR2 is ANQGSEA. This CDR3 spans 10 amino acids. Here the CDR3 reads CSASQTGYTF. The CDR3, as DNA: TGCAGTGCTAGCCAGACCGGCTACACCTTC.

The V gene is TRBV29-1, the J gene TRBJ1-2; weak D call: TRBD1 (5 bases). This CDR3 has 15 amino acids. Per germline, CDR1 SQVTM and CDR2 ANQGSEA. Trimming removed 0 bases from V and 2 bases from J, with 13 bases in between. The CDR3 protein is CSVEDGGGRNYGYTF. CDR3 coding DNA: TGCAGCGTTGAAGATGGGGGTGGGAGGAACTATGGCTACACCTTC.

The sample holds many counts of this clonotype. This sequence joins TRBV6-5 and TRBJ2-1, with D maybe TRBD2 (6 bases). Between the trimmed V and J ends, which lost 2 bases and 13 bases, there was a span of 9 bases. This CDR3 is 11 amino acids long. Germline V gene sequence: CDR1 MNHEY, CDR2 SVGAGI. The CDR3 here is CASSYRRVQFF. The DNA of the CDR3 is TGTGCCAGCAGTTACAGGAGGGTTCAGTTCTTC.

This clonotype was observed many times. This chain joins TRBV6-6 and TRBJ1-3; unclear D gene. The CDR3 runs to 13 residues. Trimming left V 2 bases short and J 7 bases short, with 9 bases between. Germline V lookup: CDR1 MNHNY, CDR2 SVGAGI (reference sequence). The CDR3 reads CASSYGVGNTIYF. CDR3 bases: TGTGCCAGCAGTTACGGGGTAGGGAACACCATATATTTT.

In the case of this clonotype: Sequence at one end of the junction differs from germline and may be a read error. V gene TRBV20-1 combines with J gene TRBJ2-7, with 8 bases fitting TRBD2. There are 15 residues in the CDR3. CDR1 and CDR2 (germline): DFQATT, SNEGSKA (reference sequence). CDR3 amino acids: CGASIYAGGAYEQYF. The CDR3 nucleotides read TGCGGTGCTAGTATATACGCGGGGGGCGCCTACGAGCAGTACTTC.

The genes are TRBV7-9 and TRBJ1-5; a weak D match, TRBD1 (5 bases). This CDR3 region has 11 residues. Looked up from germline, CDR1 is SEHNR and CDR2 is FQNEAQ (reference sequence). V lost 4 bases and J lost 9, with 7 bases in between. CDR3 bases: TGTGCCAGCAGCTCGCAGGGGCCCCAGCATTTT. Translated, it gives CASSSQGPQHF.

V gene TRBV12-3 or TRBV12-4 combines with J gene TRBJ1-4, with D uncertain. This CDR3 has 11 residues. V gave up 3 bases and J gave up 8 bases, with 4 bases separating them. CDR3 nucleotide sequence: TGTGCCAGCAGTTTCGGGGAAAAACTGTTTTTT. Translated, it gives CASSFGEKLFF.

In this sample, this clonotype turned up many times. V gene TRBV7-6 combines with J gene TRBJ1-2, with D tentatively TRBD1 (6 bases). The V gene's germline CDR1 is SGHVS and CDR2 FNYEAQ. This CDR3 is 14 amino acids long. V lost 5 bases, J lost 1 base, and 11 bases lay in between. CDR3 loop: CASSMRGGNYGYTF. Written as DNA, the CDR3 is TGTGCCAGCAGCATGAGGGGGGGTAACTATGGCTACACCTTC. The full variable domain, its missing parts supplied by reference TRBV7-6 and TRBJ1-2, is GAGVSQSPRYKVTKRGQDVALRCDPISGHVSLYWYRQALGQGPEFLTYFNYEAQQDKSGLPNDRFSAERPEGSISTLTIQRTEQRDSAMYRCASSMRGGNYGYTFGSGTRLTVV.

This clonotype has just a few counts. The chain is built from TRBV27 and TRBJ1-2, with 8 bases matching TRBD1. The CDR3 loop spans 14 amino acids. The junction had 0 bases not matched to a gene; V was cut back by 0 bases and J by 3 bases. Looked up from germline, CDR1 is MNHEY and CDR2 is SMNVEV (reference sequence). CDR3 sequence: CASSLSRGHYGYTF. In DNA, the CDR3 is TGTGCCAGCAGTTTATCCAGGGGGCACTATGGCTACACCTTC.

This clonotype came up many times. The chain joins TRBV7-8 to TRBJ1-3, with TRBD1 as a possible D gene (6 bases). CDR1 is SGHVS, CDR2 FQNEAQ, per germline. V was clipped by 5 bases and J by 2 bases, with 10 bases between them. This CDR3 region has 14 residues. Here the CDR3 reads CASSRGQPGNTIYF. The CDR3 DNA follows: TGTGCCAGCAGCCGAGGACAGCCTGGAAACACCATATATTTT.

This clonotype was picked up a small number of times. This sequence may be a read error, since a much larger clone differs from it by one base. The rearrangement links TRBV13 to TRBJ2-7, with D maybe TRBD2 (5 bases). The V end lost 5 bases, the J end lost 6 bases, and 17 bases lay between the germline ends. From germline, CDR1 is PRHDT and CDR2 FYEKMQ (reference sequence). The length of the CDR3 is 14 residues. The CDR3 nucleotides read TGTGCCAGCAGCCCACGCATTCGGGGTATCGAGCAGTACTTC. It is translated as CASSPRIRGIEQYF.

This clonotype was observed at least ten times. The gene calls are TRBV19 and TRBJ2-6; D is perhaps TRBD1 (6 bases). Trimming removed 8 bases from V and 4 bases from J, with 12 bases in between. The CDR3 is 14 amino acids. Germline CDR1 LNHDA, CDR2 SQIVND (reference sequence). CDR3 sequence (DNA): TGTGCCAGTTCTCAGGGGAGAGGGGCCAACGTCCTGACTTTC. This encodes CASSQGRGANVLTF. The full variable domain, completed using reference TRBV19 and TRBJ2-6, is DGGITQSPKYLFRKEGQNVTLSCEQNLNHDAMYWYRQDPGQGLRLIYYSQIVNDFQKGDIAEGYSVSREKKESFPLTVTSAQKNPTAFYLCASSQGRGANVLTFGAGSRLTVL.

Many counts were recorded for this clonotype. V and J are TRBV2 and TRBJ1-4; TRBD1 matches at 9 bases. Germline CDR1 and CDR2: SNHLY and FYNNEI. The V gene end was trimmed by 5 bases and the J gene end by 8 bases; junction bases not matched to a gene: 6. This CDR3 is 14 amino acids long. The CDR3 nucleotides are TGTGCCAGCAGTACTGACAGGGGGGGGGAAAAACTGTTTTTT. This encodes CASSTDRGGEKLFF.